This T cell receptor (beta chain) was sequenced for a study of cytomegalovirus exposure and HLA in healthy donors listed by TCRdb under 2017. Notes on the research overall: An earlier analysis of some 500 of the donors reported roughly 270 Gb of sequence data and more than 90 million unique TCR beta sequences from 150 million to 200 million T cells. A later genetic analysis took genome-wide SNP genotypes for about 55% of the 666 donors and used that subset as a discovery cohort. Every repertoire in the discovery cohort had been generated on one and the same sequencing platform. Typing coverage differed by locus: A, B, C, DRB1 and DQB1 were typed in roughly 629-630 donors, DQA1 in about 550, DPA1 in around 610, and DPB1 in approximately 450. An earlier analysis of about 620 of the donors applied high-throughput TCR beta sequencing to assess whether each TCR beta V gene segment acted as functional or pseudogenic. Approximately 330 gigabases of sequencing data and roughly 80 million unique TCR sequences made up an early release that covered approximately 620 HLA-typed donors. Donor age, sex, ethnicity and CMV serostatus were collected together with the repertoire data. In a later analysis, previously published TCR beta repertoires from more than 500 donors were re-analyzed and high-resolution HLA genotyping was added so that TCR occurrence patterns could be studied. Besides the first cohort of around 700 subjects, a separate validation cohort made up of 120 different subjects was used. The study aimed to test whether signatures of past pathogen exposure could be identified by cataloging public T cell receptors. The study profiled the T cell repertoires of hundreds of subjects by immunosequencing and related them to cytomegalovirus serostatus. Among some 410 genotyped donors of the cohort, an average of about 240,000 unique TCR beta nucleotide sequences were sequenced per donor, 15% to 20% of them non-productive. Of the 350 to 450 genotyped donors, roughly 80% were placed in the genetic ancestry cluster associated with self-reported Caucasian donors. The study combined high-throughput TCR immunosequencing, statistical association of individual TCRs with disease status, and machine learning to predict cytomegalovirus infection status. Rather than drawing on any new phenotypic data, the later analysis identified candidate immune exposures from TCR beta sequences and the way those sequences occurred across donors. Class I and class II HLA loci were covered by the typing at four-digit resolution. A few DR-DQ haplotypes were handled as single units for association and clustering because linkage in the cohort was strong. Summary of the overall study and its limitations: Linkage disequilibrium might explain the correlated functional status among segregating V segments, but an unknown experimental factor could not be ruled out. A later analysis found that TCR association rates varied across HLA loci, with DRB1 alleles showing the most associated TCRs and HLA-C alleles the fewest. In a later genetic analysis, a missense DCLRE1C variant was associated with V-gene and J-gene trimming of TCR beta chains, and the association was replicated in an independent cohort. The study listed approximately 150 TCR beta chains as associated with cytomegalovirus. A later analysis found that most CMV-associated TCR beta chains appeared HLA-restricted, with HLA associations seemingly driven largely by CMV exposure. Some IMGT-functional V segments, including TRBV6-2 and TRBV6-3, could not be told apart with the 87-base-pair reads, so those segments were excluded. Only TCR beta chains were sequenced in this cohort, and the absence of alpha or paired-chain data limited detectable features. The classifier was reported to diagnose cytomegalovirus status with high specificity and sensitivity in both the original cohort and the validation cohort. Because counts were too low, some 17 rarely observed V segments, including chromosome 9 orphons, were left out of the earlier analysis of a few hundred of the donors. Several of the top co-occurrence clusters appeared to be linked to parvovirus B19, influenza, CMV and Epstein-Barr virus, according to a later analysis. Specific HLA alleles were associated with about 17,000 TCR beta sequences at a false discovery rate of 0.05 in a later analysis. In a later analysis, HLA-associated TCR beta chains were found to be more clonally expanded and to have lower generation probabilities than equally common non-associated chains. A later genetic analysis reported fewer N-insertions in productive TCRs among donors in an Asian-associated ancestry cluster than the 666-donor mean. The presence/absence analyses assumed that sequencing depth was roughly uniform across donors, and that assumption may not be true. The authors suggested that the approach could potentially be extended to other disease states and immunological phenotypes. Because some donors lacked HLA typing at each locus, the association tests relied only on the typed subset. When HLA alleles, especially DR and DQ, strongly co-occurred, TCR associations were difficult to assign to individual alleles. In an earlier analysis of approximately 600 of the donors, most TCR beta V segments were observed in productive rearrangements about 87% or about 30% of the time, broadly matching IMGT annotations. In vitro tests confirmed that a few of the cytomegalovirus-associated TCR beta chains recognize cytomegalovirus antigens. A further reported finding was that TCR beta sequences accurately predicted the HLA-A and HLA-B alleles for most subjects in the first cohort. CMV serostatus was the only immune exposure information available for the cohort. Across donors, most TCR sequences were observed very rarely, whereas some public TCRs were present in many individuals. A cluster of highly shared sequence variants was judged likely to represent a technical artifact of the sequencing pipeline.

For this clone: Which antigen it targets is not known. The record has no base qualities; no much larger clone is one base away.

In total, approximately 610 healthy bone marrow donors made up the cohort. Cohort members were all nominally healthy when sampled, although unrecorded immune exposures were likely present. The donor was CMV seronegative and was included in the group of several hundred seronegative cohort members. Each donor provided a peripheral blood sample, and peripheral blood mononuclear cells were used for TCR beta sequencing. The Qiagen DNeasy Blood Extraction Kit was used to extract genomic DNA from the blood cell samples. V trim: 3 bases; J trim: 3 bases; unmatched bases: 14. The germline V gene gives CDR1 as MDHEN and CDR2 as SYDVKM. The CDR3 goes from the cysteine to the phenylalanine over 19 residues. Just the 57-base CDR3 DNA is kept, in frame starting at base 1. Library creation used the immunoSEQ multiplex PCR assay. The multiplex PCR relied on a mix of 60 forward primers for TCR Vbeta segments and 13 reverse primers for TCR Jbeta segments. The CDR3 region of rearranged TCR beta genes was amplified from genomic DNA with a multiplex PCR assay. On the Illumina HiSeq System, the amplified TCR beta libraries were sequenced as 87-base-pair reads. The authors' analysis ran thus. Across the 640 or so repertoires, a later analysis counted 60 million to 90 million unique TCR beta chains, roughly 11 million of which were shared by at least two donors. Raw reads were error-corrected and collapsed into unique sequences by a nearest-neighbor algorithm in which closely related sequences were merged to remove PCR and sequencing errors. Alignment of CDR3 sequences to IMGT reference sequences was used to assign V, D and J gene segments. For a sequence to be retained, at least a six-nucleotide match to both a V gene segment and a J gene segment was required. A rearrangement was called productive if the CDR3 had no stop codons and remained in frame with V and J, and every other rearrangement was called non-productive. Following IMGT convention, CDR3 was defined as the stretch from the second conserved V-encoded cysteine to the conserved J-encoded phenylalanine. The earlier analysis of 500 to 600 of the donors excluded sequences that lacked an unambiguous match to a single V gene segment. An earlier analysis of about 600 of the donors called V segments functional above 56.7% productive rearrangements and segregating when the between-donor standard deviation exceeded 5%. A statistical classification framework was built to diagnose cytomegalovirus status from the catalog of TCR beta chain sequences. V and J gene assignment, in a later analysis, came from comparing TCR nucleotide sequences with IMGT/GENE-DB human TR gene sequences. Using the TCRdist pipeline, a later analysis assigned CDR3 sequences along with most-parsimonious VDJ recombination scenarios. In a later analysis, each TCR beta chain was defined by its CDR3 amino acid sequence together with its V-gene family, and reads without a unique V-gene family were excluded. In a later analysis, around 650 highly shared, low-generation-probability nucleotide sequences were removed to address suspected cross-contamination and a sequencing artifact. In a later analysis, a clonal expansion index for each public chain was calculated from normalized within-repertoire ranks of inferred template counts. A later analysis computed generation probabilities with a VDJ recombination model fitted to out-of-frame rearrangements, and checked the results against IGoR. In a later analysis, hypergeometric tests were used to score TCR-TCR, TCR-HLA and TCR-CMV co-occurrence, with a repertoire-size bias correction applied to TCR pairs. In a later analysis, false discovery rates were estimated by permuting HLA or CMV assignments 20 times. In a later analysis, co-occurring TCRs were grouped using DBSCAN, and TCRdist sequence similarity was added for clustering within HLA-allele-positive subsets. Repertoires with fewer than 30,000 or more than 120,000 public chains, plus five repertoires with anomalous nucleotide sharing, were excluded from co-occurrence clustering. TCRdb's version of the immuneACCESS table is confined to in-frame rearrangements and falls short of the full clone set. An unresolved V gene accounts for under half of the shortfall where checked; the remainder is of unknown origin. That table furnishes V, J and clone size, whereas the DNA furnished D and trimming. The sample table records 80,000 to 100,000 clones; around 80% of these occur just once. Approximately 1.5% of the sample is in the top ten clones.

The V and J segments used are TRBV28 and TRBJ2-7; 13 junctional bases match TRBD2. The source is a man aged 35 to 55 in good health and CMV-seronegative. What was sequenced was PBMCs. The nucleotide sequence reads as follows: TGTGCCAGCAGTTTTCGCGGACAAGTAAGACTAGCGGGGGGCTACGAGCAGTACTTC. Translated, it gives CASSFRGQVRLAGGYEQYF.